This TCR beta chain was sequenced for a study of memory CD4+ T cells and cytomegalovirus serostatus. TCRdb's copy holds only in-frame clones and misses some; the assay was immunoSEQ multiplex PCR. The sample lists more than 45,000 clones, 80% to 85% occurring once. Single viable CD3+CD4+CD8-CD45RO+ cells were sorted as the memory CD4+ T cells. This clone was picked up one time. CDR3 size: 15 residues. CDR1 and CDR2 (germline): SNHLY, FYNNEI. The V end lost 0 bases, the J end lost 5 bases, and 10 bases lay between the germline ends. This clonotype was obtained from an adult in good health and CMV-seronegative. The V and J genes are TRBV2 and TRBJ2-2; D may be TRBD2 (6 bases). Source material: memory CD4+ T cells from blood. CDR3 bases: TGTGCCAGCAGTGAAGCGAGGCTAGCGACCGGGGAGCTGTTTTTT. This sequence encodes CASSEARLATGELFF. Variable domain in full (rest from reference TRBV2 and TRBJ2-2): EPEVTQTPSHQVTQMGQEVILRCVPISNHLYFYWYRQILGQKVEFLVSFYNNEISEKSEIFDDQFSVERPDGSNFTLKIRSTKLEDSAMYFCASSEARLATGELFFGEGSRLTVL.